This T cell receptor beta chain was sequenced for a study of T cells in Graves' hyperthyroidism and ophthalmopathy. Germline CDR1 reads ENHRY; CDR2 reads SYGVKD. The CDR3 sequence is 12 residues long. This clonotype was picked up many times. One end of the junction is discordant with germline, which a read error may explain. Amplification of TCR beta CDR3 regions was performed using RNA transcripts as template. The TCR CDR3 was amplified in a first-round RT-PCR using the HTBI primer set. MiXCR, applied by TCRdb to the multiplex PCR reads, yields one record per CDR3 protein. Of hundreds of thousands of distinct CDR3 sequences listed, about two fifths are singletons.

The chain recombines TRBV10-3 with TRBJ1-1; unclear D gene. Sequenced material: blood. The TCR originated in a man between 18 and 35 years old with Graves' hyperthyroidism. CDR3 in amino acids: CASSDVRTEAFF. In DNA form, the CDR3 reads TGTGCCAGCAGTGACGTCAGAACTGAAGCTTTCTTT.